These 20 T cell receptor beta chains came from one sample sequenced in a study of T cells after yellow fever vaccination. In TCRdb, the 5' RACE reads were re-called with MiXCR into one record per CDR3 protein. The sample includes under 150,000 distinct CDR3 sequences, around 7.7% of them seen just once. This material consisted of CD4+ T cells sorted from PBMCs, taken 5 days after the yellow fever booster vaccination. The receptors derive from a man aged 25-40 years who received the YFV17D yellow fever vaccine.

The chain employs TRBV4-3 and TRBJ2-1, with TRBD2 matching over 7 bases. Germline V lookup: CDR1 LGHNA, CDR2 YSLEER. The ends lost 1 base at V and 7 bases at J; junction bases unmatched: 4. The CDR3 extends over 14 amino acids. CDR3 sequence (DNA): TGCGCCAGCAGCCAAGGCGGGAGACTGAATGAGCAGTTCTTC. It is translated as CASSQGGRLNEQFF.

This clonotype was detected many times. The genes are TRBV7-9 and TRBJ2-1; a possible D gene is TRBD1 (5 bases). V lost 1 base and J lost 2, with 9 bases in between. This CDR3 contains 15 residues. The germline V gene encodes CDR1 SEHNR and CDR2 FQNEAQ (reference sequence). CDR3 loop: CASSLGDRTYNEQFF. For the CDR3, the DNA is TGTGCCAGCAGCTTAGGTGACAGAACCTACAATGAGCAGTTCTTC.

This clonotype was seen many times. This sequence joins TRBV7-9 and TRBJ2-2, with TRBD2 identical over 8 bases. The CDR3 sequence is 15 residues long. Germline CDR1 is SEHNR and CDR2 is FQNEAQ (reference sequence). V was clipped by 7 bases and J by 5 bases; unmatched bases: 9. CDR3 residues: CASTRGSSGTGELFF. CDR3 DNA sequence: TGTGCCAGCACCCGTGGGTCTAGCGGGACCGGGGAGCTGTTTTTT.

This clonotype was counted between two and nine times. This chain connects TRBV5-1 to TRBJ2-6; D not resolved. Germline CDR1 reads SGHRS; CDR2 reads YFSETQ. The length of the CDR3 is 16 residues. V lost 0 bases, J lost 1 base, and 8 bases lay in between. In nucleotides, the CDR3 is TGCGCCAGCAGCTTGGTAGGCCCGTCTGGGGCCAACGTCCTGACTTTC. Its translation: CASSLVGPSGANVLTF.

This clonotype was recorded many times. V usage is TRBV7-2 and J usage is TRBJ2-1, with 7 bases matching TRBD2. Trimming at V came to 2 bases and at J to 5 bases, leaving 6 bases not matched to a gene. The CDR3 is 15 residues long. Per the germline V gene, CDR1 is SGHTA and CDR2 is FQGNSA. CDR3 region: CASSLSGNPNNEQFF. DNA for the CDR3: TGTGCCAGCAGCTTAAGCGGGAACCCTAACAATGAGCAGTTCTTC.

This clonotype was seen at least ten times. This chain joins TRBV20-1 and TRBJ2-6, with a weak D call TRBD2 (5 bases). Deletions cut 0 bases from V and 1 base from J, with 13 bases between. The CDR3 covers 17 residues. The germline gives CDR1 DFQATT, CDR2 SNEGSKA (reference sequence). The DNA for the CDR3 is TGCAGTGCTAGAGACAAAGCGGTAGGGTCTGGGGCCAACGTCCTGACTTTC. Its translation is CSARDKAVGSGANVLTF.

The sample holds many counts of this clonotype. The V and J genes are TRBV5-1 and TRBJ2-5; D is undetermined. Deletions cut 4 bases from V and 1 base from J, with 11 bases between. The CDR3 consists of 14 residues. Germline assignment: CDR1 SGHRS and CDR2 YFSETQ. CDR3 in DNA: TGCGCCAGCAGCAGAAGACAAGCCCAAGAGACCCAGTACTTC. This translates into CASSRRQAQETQYF.

At least ten counts were recorded for this clonotype. V usage is TRBV20-1 and J usage is TRBJ1-1; D not certain. The CDR3 has 11 residues. V gave up 4 bases and J gave up 7 bases, with 10 bases separating them. The germline gives CDR1 DFQATT, CDR2 SNEGSKA (reference sequence). The CDR3 coding sequence is TGCAGTGCTACCCGGGCAGGTGAAGCTTTCTTT. Translating it yields CSATRAGEAFF.

This clonotype has more than one count but fewer than ten. The rearrangement joins TRBV28 to TRBJ2-7, with no clear D. V lost 7 bases to trimming and J lost 0 bases, with 10 bases between them. The germline V gene encodes CDR1 MDHEN and CDR2 SYDVKM. The CDR3 loop spans 13 amino acids. CDR3 amino acids: CASNLENSYEQYF. The CDR3 nucleotides read TGTGCCAGCAACCTCGAAAACTCCTACGAGCAGTACTTC.

This clonotype was detected many times. The chain links TRBV20-1 to TRBJ2-3; 9 bases agree with TRBD2. CDR1 DFQATT and CDR2 SNEGSKA come from the germline V gene (reference sequence). This CDR3 has 17 residues. J lost 0 bases, V lost 3 bases, and 10 bases had no gene match. CDR3 sequence reads: CSASGNLAGASTDTQYF. The CDR3 DNA follows: TGCAGTGCTAGTGGAAACTTAGCGGGGGCTAGCACAGATACGCAGTATTTT.

This clonotype was detected many times. This chain connects TRBV7-2 to TRBJ2-7, with TRBD2 matching over 7 bases. Germline loops: CDR1 SGHTA, CDR2 FQGNSA. The CDR3 runs to 15 residues. J lost 0 bases, V lost 5 bases, and 7 bases had no gene match. CDR3 bases: TGTGCCAGCAGCATGGCCGGGACTAACTCCTACGAGCAGTACTTC. This sequence encodes CASSMAGTNSYEQYF. Full variable domain (missing parts from reference TRBV7-2 and TRBJ2-7): GAGVSQSPSNKVTEKGKDVELRCDPISGHTALYWYRQSLGQGLEFLIYFQGNSAPDKSGLPSDRFSAERTGGSVSTLTIQRTQQEDSAVYLCASSMAGTNSYEQYFGPGTRLTVT.

This clonotype was observed at least ten times. The gene calls are TRBV19 and TRBJ2-2; D is uncertain. The V and J ends lost 7 bases and 1 base respectively, with 10 bases between them. In germline, CDR1 is LNHDA, CDR2 SQIVND (reference sequence). The CDR3 length is 14 residues. CDR3 sequence reads: CASNPTGNTGELFF. The CDR3 bases are TGTGCCAGTAATCCGACTGGGAACACCGGGGAGCTGTTTTTT.

In this sample, this clonotype turned up many times. This rearrangement joins TRBV27 to TRBJ1-2; no firm D call. Germline V gene lookup returns CDR1 MNHEY and CDR2 SMNVEV (reference sequence). Trimming took 8 bases from V and 0 from J, leaving 13 bases between them. CDR3 size: 14 residues. CDR3: CASAGGSANYGYTF. In DNA form, the CDR3 reads TGTGCCAGCGCAGGCGGCAGTGCTAACTATGGCTACACCTTC.

This clonotype appeared many times. V is TRBV11-2 and J is TRBJ2-1; TRBD2 aligns across 12 bases. The CDR3 length is 15 residues. CDR1 is SGHAT, CDR2 FQNNGV, per germline. V shed 5 bases and J 5 bases; nucleotides not matched to a gene: 4. Written as DNA, the CDR3 is TGTGCCAGCAGCCGCGGACTAGCGGGAAACAATGAGCAGTTCTTC. It codes for CASSRGLAGNNEQFF.

This clonotype was observed at least ten times. J is TRBJ2-7 and V is TRBV20-1; 7 positions match TRBD1. Germline V gene sequence: CDR1 DFQATT, CDR2 SNEGSKA (reference sequence). With V trimmed by 6 bases and J by 7 bases, 9 bases remained unmatched. This CDR3 region has 12 residues. This chain's CDR3 is CSAGTADSEQYF. The DNA of the CDR3 is TGCAGTGCCGGGACAGCAGACTCAGAGCAGTACTTC.

This clonotype was counted only a few times. V is TRBV24-1 and J is TRBJ2-7; possibly TRBD1 or TRBD2 for D (5 bases each). The CDR3 covers 13 residues. The germline CDR1 and CDR2 sequences are KGHDR and SFDVKD. V was shortened by 9 bases and J by 3 bases, with 14 bases between the two germline ends. CDR3 sequence reads: CATSPWDGYEQYF. The DNA for the CDR3 is TGTGCCACCTCTCCGTGGGACGGCTACGAGCAGTACTTC.

This clonotype occurred many times. The genes are TRBV29-1 and TRBJ1-1; D is uncertain. The CDR3 contains 11 residues. Germline V gene lookup returns CDR1 SQVTM and CDR2 ANQGSEA. Trimming removed 3 bases from V and 10 bases from J, with 12 bases in between. The CDR3 sequence is CSVDFSQGAFF. CDR3 in DNA: TGCAGCGTTGACTTTTCTCAAGGAGCTTTCTTT.

In this sample, this clonotype turned up many times. The chain uses TRBV28 and TRBJ2-7; 11 nucleotides line up with TRBD1. Germline V CDR1 and CDR2: MDHEN, SYDVKM. CDR3 size: 17 residues. Losses at the gene ends were 6 bases for V and 2 bases for J; bases not matched to a gene: 12. This chain's CDR3 is CASSSGQGAAGTYEQYF. The CDR3 DNA follows: TGTGCCAGCAGCTCCGGACAGGGGGCAGCTGGGACCTACGAGCAGTACTTC.

This clonotype showed up many times. The chain couples TRBV6-2 or TRBV6-3 to TRBJ1-2; no clear D gene. The CDR3 sequence is 15 residues long. Germline V CDR1 and CDR2: MNHEY, SVGEGT. Trimming stripped 2 bases from V and 4 bases from J, with 14 bases between. Written as DNA, the CDR3 is TGTGCCAGCAGTTACAAACCAAACGGGCTCTATGGCTACACCTTC. Translation gives CASSYKPNGLYGYTF.

This clonotype was detected ten times or more. The chain employs TRBV12-3 or TRBV12-4 and TRBJ2-7; D is possibly TRBD1 (6 bases). The CDR3 consists of 12 residues. Trimming removed 5 bases at V and 6 bases at J, with 11 bases between. DNA for the CDR3: TGTGCCAGCAGTCCAATCAGGGGCGAGCAGTACTTC. It yields the protein CASSPIRGEQYF.